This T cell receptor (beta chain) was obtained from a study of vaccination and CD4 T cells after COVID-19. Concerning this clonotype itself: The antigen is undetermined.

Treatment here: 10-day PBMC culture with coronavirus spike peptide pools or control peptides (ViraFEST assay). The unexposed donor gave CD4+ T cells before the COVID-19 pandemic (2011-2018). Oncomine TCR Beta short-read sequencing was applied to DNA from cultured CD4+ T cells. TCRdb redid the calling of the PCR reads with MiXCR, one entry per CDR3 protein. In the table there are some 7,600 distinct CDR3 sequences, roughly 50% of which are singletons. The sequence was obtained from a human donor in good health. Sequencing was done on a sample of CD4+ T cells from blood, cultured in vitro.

The CDR3 sequence is CSARGDGGQPQHF. CDR3 nucleotides: TGCAGTGCTAGGGGAGATGGTGGTCAGCCCCAGCATTTT. This sequence joins TRBV20-1 and TRBJ1-5; D not resolved. Germline values: CDR1 DFQATT, CDR2 SNEGSKA (reference sequence). CDR3 length: 13 residues. Trimming left V 3 bases short and J 6 bases short, with 12 bases between.